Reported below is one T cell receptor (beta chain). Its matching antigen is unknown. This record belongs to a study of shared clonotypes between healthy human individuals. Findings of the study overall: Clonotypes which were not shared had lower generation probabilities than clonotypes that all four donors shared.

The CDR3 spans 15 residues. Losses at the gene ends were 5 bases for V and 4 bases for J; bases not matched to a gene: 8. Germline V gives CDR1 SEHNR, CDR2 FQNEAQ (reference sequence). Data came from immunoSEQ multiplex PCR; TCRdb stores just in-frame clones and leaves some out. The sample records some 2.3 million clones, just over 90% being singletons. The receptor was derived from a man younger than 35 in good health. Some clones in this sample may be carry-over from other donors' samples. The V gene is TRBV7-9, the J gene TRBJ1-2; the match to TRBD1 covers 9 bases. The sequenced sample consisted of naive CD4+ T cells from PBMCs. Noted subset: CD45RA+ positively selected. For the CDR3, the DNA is TGTGCCAGCAGCCCGTCGGGGGGACAGGGCTATGGCTACACCTTC. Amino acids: CASSPSGGQGYGYTF.